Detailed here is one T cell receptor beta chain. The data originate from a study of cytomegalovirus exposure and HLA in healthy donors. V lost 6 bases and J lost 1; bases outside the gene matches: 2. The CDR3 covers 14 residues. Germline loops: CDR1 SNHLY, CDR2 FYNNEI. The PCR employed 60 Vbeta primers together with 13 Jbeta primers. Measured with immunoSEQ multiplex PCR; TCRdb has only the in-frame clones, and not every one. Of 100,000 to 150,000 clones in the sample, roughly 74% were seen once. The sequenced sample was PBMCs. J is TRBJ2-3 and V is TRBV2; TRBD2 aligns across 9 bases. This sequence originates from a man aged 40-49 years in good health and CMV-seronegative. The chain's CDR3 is CASSASGGTDTQYF. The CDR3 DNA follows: TGTGCCAGCAGCGCTAGCGGGGGCACAGATACGCAGTATTTT.